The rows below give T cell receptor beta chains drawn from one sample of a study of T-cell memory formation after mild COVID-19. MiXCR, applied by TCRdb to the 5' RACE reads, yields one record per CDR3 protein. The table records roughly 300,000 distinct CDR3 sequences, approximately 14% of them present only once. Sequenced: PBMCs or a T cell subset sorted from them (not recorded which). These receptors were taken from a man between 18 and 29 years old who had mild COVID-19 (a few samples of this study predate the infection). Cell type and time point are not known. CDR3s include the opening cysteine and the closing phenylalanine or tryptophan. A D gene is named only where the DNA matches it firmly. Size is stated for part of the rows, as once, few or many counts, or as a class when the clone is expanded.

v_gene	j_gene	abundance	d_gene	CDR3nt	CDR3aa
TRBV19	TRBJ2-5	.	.	TGTGTCGTAGAGACCCAGTACTTC	CVVETQYF
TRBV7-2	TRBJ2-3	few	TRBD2	TGTGCCAGCAGCTTAAAGTCTAGCGGGGGGGCCAGGATAACAGATACGCAGTATTTT	CASSLKSSGGARITDTQYF
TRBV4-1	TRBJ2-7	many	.	TGCGCCAGCAGCGCCCCGGGGCGGGCCTACGAGCAGTACTTC	CASSAPGRAYEQYF
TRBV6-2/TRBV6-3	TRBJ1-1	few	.	TGTGCCAGCAGTCCCTCGAGGGGGTCAACTGAAGCTTTCTTT	CASSPSRGSTEAFF
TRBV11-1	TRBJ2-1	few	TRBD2	TGTGCCAGCAGCATCGGACTAGCGGGCTCCTACAATGAGCAGTTCTTC	CASSIGLAGSYNEQFF
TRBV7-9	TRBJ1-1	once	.	TGTGCCAGCAGCTTAGGTCTTTATAACACTGAAGCTTTCTTT	CASSLGLYNTEAFF
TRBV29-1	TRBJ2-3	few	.	TGCAGCGTTGTTACCGCCGGATGGGTCGCCTCTCAGTATTTT	CSVVTAGWVASQYF
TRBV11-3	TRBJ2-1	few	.	TGTGCCAGCAGCTTAACCCGGAGCAATGAGCAGTTCTTC	CASSLTRSNEQFF
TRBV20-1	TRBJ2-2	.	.	TGCAGTGCTAGAGGGCTGCTCGCGCGGACTGACACCGGGGAGCTGTTTTTT	CSARGLLARTDTGELFF
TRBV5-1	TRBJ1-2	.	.	TGCGCCAGCAGCTTGGACGGATTTAACTATGGCTACACCTTC	CASSLDGFNYGYTF
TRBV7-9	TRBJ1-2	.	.	TGTGCCAGCAGCCTGTGGGACCGGCCGGGAGTAAGCTACACCTTC	CASSLWDRPGVSYTF
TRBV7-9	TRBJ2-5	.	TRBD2	TGTGCCAGCAGCCCCTACGTTACCCCAACTCGGGGGGGCCCAGAGACCCAGTACTTC	CASSPYVTPTRGGPETQYF
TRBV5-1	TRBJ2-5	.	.	TGCGCCAGCAGCCTCGAGGCGGGGTGGTACCAAGAGACCCAGTACTTC	CASSLEAGWYQETQYF
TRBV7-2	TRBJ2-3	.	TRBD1	TGTGCCAGCAGCTTCACAGGGGAAACAGATACGCAGTATTTT	CASSFTGETDTQYF
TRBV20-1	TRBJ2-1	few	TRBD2	TGCAGTGCAACCACCTCGGCTAGCGGAGACAACAATGAGCAGTTCTTC	CSATTSASGDNNEQFF
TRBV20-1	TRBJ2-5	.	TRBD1	TGCAGTGGGGGAGGACAGGGGCGACCAGAGACCCAGTACTTC	CSGGGQGRPETQYF
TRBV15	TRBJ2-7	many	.	TGTGCCACCAGCAGAGGATTTAGCTCCTACGAGCAGTACTTC	CATSRGFSSYEQYF
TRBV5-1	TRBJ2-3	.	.	TGCGCCAGCAGCTTGGCCAATATGGGGACAGATACGCAGTATTTT	CASSLANMGTDTQYF
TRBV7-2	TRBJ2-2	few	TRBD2	TGTGCCAGCAGTTCGGTAGCGGGAAACACCGGGGAGCTGTTTTTT	CASSSVAGNTGELFF
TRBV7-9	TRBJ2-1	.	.	TGTGCCAGCAGCTTCGGACAGGGAGGGAATGAGCAGTTCTTC	CASSFGQGGNEQFF
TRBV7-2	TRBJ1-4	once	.	TGTGCCAGCAGCCCCTGGGGTGGGAGTGAAAAACTGTTTTTT	CASSPWGGSEKLFF
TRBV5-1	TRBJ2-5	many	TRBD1	TGCGCCAGCAGCCTGACCGGGACAGCCCAAGAGACCCAGTACTTC	CASSLTGTAQETQYF
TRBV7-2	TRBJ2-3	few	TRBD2	TGTGCCAGCCAATCCCGGCTAGCGGGCACAGATACGCAGTATTTT	CASQSRLAGTDTQYF
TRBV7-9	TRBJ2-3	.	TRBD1	TGTGCCAGCAGCTCCGGACAGGGAGGCACAGATACGCAGTATTTT	CASSSGQGGTDTQYF
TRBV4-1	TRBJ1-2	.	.	TGCGCCAGCAGCCAAGAGCGGGGGGTGTACTATGGCTACACCTTC	CASSQERGVYYGYTF
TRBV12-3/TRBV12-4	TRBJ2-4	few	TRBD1	TGTGCCAGTGAGGGGGCATCCAAAAACATTCAGTACTTC	CASEGASKNIQYF
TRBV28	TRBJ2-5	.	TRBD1	TGTGCCAGCAGAGGGGGACAGGGTTTAAGGGAGACCCAGTACTTC	CASRGGQGLRETQYF
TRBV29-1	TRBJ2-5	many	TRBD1	TGCAGCGAGCAACAGGGGCAAGAGACCCAGTACTTC	CSEQQGQETQYF
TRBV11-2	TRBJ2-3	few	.	TGTGCCAGCAGCTTAGGGGGCAGATGGGGAGACCTAACTAGCACAGATACGCAGTATTTT	CASSLGGRWGDLTSTDTQYF
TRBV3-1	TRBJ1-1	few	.	TGTGCCAGCAGCCAGAAACCGACAGGCGGGACTGAAGCTTTCTTT	CASSQKPTGGTEAFF
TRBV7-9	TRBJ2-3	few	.	TGTGCCATTCACGACTCCTCCTTGAGTGTCGATACGCAGTATTTT	CAIHDSSLSVDTQYF
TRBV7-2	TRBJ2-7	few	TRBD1	TGTGCCAGCAGTTTCTTGGACAGGGTCACCTACGAGCAGTACTTC	CASSFLDRVTYEQYF
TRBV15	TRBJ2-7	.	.	TGTGCCACCAGCAGAGACCGCCACACAGGGCAGTACGAGCAGTACTTC	CATSRDRHTGQYEQYF
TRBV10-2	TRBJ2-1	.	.	TGCGCCAGCAGTGACCCCCGCCACAATGAGCAGTTCTTC	CASSDPRHNEQFF
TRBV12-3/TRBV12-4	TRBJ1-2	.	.	TGTGCCAGCACCGTGTCGGGAGGCTATGGCTACACCTTC	CASTVSGGYGYTF
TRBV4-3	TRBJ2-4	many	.	TGCGCCAGCAGCCAAGATAGGCCGGGGGACATTCAGTACTTC	CASSQDRPGDIQYF
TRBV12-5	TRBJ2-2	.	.	TGTGCTAGTGGTTTGGTCCCGTTCCCCGGGGAGCTGTTTTTT	CASGLVPFPGELFF
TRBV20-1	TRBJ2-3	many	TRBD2	TGCAGTGCTAGACCCAAGCGGGGGCCCTCTAGCACAGATACGCAGTATTTT	CSARPKRGPSSTDTQYF
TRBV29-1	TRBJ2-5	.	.	TGCAGCGTTGAAGATTGGTTAACAGGGACCTCTGAGACCCAGTACTTC	CSVEDWLTGTSETQYF
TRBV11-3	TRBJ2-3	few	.	TGTGCCAGCTCCCTTGAAGGTGGGCCGGGTGGAGATACGCAGTATTTT	CASSLEGGPGGDTQYF
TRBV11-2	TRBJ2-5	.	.	TGTGCCAGCAGCTTAGTTATATCTGGTTTCGGGACCCAGTACTTC	CASSLVISGFGTQYF
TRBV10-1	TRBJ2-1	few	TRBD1	TGCGCCAGCAGTGAGGGGACAGGGGCCGATGAGCAGTTCTTC	CASSEGTGADEQFF
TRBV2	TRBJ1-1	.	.	TGTGCCAGCAGTGAGTCAGGAAGGACTGAAGCTTTCTTT	CASSESGRTEAFF
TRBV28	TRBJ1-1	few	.	TGTGCCAGCAGTTTTACAGGACCCCATGAAGCTTTCTTT	CASSFTGPHEAFF